The 19 T cell receptor beta chains presented below share a single source sample, sequenced in a study of blood T cell repertoires in COVID-19. Libraries were prepared by immunoSEQ multiplex PCR; TCRdb keeps only in-frame clonotypes and omits some of them. The sample lists 280,000 or so clones, roughly 85% occurring once. The sample was PBMCs or T cells enriched from blood (not recorded which). These receptors all come from a woman in her forties or fifties who had recovered from COVID-19.

The chain couples TRBV5-8 to TRBJ2-3; TRBD2 matches 10 bases. Trimming at V came to 4 bases and at J to 1 base, leaving 6 bases not matched to a gene. Germline assignment: CDR1 SGHTS and CDR2 YDEGEE. This CDR3 is built from 16 residues. CDR3 amino acids: CASSLTGTSGTDTQYF. In DNA, the CDR3 is TGTGCCAGCAGCCTAACCGGGACTAGCGGCACAGATACGCAGTATTTT. Combining the CDR3 with reference TRBV5-8 and TRBJ2-3 gives the whole variable domain EAGVTQSPTHLIKTRGQQATLRCSPISGHTSVYWYQQALGLGLQFLLWYDEGEERNRGNFPPRFSGRQFPNYSSELNVNALELEDSALYLCASSLTGTSGTDTQYFGPGTRLTVL.

This clone was recorded a few times. The V and J genes are TRBV27 and TRBJ1-2, with 7 bases matching TRBD1. The V and J ends lost 6 bases and 0 bases, in that order; junction bases with no gene match: 13. In germline, CDR1 is MNHEY, CDR2 SMNVEV (reference sequence). The CDR3 length is 17 residues. Written as DNA, the CDR3 is TGTGCCAGCAGCTTAAGATCAAGACAGGGAGCTAACTATGGCTACACCTTC. Amino acids: CASSLRSRQGANYGYTF.

This chain uses TRBV5-1 with TRBJ2-3; 12 bases match TRBD2. After removal of 0 bases from V and 4 bases from J, the junction contained 3 bases not matched to a gene. Germline loops: CDR1 SGHRS, CDR2 YFSETQ. The CDR3 length is 16 residues. CDR3 in amino acids: CASSLEGLAGADTQYF. The CDR3 DNA reads as TGCGCCAGCAGCTTGGAGGGACTAGCGGGTGCAGATACGCAGTATTTT. Variable domain in full (rest from reference TRBV5-1 and TRBJ2-3): KAGVTQTPRYLIKTRGQQVTLSCSPISGHRSVSWYQQTPGQGLQFLFEYFSETQRNKGNFPGRFSGRQFSNSRSEMNVSTLELGDSALYLCASSLEGLAGADTQYFGPGTRLTVL.

Details on this clone: The sample carries other DNA sequences with the same CDR3. This chain links TRBV9 with TRBJ1-1; 10 nucleotides match TRBD1. The CDR3 covers 15 residues. Germline CDR1 SGDLS, CDR2 YYNGEE. J lost 3 bases, V lost 0 bases, and 2 bases had no gene match. This chain's CDR3 is CASSVVGQGDTEAFF. For the CDR3, the DNA is TGTGCCAGCAGCGTAGTAGGACAGGGGGACACTGAAGCTTTCTTT.

The genes are TRBV19 and TRBJ2-6, with TRBD1 as a possible D gene (5 bases). The CDR3 covers 19 residues. V lost 1 base to trimming and J lost 1 base, with 17 bases between them. CDR1 is LNHDA and CDR2 is SQIVND in the germline V gene (reference sequence). CDR3 nucleotides: TGTGCCAGTAGTATAGGTCGAAGGGGAATAGGGTCTGGGGCCAACGTCCTGACTTTC. Translating it yields CASSIGRRGIGSGANVLTF.

The rearrangement uses TRBV7-3 and TRBJ2-5; 8 bases are a match to TRBD2. V shed 8 bases and J 5 bases; nucleotides not matched to a gene: 13. CDR3 length: 15 residues. CDR1 SGHTA and CDR2 FQGTGA come from the germline V gene. The CDR3 reads CASSGGSGSEETQYF. DNA of the CDR3: TGTGCCAGCTCGGGGGGGTCTGGTAGCGAGGAGACCCAGTACTTC. Supplemented by reference TRBV7-3 and TRBJ2-5, the full variable domain reads GAGVSQTPSNKVTEKGKYVELRCDPISGHTALYWYRQSLGQGPEFLIYFQGTGAADDSGLPNDRFFAVRPEGSVSTLKIQRTERGDSAVYLCASSGGSGSEETQYFGPGTRLLVL.

This clone appeared once. The V and J genes are TRBV5-4 and TRBJ2-1; 12 positions agree with TRBD2. Germline CDR1 SGHNT, CDR2 YYREEE (reference sequence). J gave up 4 bases and V 0 bases, and 14 bases lay outside the gene matches. The CDR3 consists of 20 residues. The DNA of the CDR3 is TGTGCCAGCAGCTTGGGAATGGCTAGCGGGAGGGCCATAACGTACAATGAGCAGTTCTTC. Residues: CASSLGMASGRAITYNEQFF.

The chain carries TRBV4-1 and TRBJ1-1; possibly TRBD1 for D (5 bases). Germline V gene lookup returns CDR1 MGHRA and CDR2 YSYEKL. Trimming took off 0 bases at V and 7 bases at J, with 24 bases between the two ends. The CDR3 sequence is 18 residues long. In DNA form, the CDR3 reads TGCGCCAGCAGCCAAGATCTGAAATGGCGCAGGGCGAAAATTGAAGCTTTCTTT. Protein sequence: CASSQDLKWRRAKIEAFF.

The J gene is TRBJ1-1, the V gene TRBV18; weak D call: TRBD1 (5 bases). The CDR3 length is 13 residues. Trimming took off 3 bases at V and 11 bases at J, with 16 bases between the two ends. Germline CDR1 reads KGHSH; CDR2 reads LQKENI. The CDR3 is CASSPRDSTGAFF. Written as DNA, the CDR3 is TGTGCCAGCTCACCCCGGGACTCCACTGGGGCTTTCTTT.

V gene TRBV19 combines with J gene TRBJ2-7; no firm D call. The ends were cut back, 3 bases at V and 1 base at J, with 7 bases in the middle. Germline-derived CDR1 and CDR2 are LNHDA and SQIVND (reference sequence). This CDR3 is 13 amino acids long. CDR3 DNA sequence: TGTGCCAGTAGTATCTCGGTATCCTACGAGCAGTACTTC. It encodes CASSISVSYEQYF.

This rearrangement joins TRBV5-1 to TRBJ1-6, with D possibly being TRBD1 (5 bases). Germline assignment: CDR1 SGHRS and CDR2 YFSETQ. CDR3 length equals 20 residues. V lost 0 bases to trimming and J lost 0 bases, with 19 bases between them. CDR3 nucleotides: TGCGCCAGCAGCTTGGCCCCGATGGCGGGACCTAGCTCCTATAATTCACCCCTCCACTTT. This codes for CASSLAPMAGPSSYNSPLHF.

The chain couples TRBV19 to TRBJ1-5, with D uncertain. CDR1 and CDR2 (germline): LNHDA, SQIVND (reference sequence). V was pared by 6 bases and J by 0 bases, with 12 bases between. This CDR3 spans 15 amino acids. As DNA, the CDR3 is TGTGCCAGTAGGTCGGGTCAGTATAGCAATCAGCCCCAGCATTTT. This translates into CASRSGQYSNQPQHF.

The rearrangement joins TRBV20-1 to TRBJ1-1; D not certain. Per germline, CDR1 DFQATT and CDR2 SNEGSKA (reference sequence). V was trimmed by 3 bases and J by 2 bases, leaving 4 bases between them. This CDR3 has 11 residues. CDR3 amino acids: CSASFNTEAFF. The DNA of the CDR3 is TGCAGTGCTAGCTTTAACACTGAAGCTTTCTTT.

This chain uses TRBV30 with TRBJ1-2; D perhaps matches TRBD1 (6 bases). The length of the CDR3 is 13 residues. Trimming took off 2 bases at V and 7 bases at J, with 14 bases between the two ends. CDR1 is GTSNPN, CDR2 SVGIG, per germline (reference sequence). CDR3 coding DNA: TGTGCCTGGAGTATCAGGGGCGCGGGTGGCTACACCTTC. Amino acid sequence: CAWSIRGAGGYTF. The full variable domain, with the rest looked up from reference TRBV30 and TRBJ1-2, is SQTIHQWPATLVQPVGSPLSLECTVEGTSNPNLYWYRQAAGRGLQLLFYSVGIGQISSEVPQNLSASRPQDRQFILSSKKLLLSDSGFYLCAWSIRGAGGYTFGSGTRLTVV.

V is TRBV27 and J is TRBJ2-3; tentatively, D is TRBD2 (7 bases). Trimming removed 2 bases at V and 6 bases at J, with 12 bases between. CDR3 length equals 14 residues. Germline V CDR1 and CDR2: MNHEY, SMNVEV (reference sequence). The CDR3 region is CASSLTGGRDTQYF. CDR3 sequence (DNA): TGTGCCAGCAGTTTAACGGGGGGCCGCGATACGCAGTATTTT.

The chain uses TRBV13 and TRBJ1-3; D may be TRBD1 (6 bases). Trimming took off 1 base at V and 0 bases at J, with 10 bases between the two ends. Germline lookup yields CDR1 PRHDT and CDR2 FYEKMQ (reference sequence). The CDR3 is made up of 16 amino acids. CDR3 in amino acids: CASSLAGDYSGNTIYF. CDR3 sequence (DNA): TGTGCCAGCAGCTTAGCAGGGGACTACTCTGGAAACACCATATATTTT.

This clone turned up a few times. CDR3: CASSSWDSPNTGELFF. The CDR3 DNA follows: TGCGCCAGCAGTTCCTGGGACTCTCCGAACACCGGGGAGCTGTTTTTT. The chain links TRBV10-2 to TRBJ2-2, with D tentatively TRBD2 (6 bases). CDR3 length: 16 amino acids. Trimming left V 5 bases short and J 0 bases short, with 13 bases between. Germline values: CDR1 WSHSY, CDR2 SAAADI.

In this sample, this clone turned up a few times. The V call is TRBV6-5, the J call TRBJ2-1; 8 bases are a match to TRBD1. Trimming removed 11 bases from V and 4 bases from J; junction bases left unmatched: 10. This CDR3 has 14 residues. CDR1 MNHEY and CDR2 SVGAGI come from the germline V gene. The CDR3 is CAGDSGTGYNEQFF. CDR3 in DNA: TGTGCCGGAGACTCCGGGACAGGTTACAATGAGCAGTTCTTC.

This clone was found a few times. This chain uses TRBV2 with TRBJ1-6; perhaps TRBD1 as D (6 bases). The V gene's germline CDR1 is SNHLY and CDR2 FYNNEI. This CDR3 is 15 amino acids long. Trimming pared 2 bases from V and 4 bases from J, leaving 9 bases between. DNA for the CDR3: TGTGCCAGCAGTGAACAGGGGCCTTATAATTCACCCCTCCACTTT. It is translated as CASSEQGPYNSPLHF.